The clone carrying this TCR beta chain was seen ten or more times. Its target is not known. The sample comes from a study of T cells in Graves' hyperthyroidism and ophthalmopathy. Notes on the study in general: Model-based prediction identified ophthalmopathy a median 6.5 months prior to its onset.

Germline lookup yields CDR1 MNHEY and CDR2 SMNVEV (reference sequence). The CDR3 length is 13 residues. The V end lost 1 base, the J end lost 2 bases, and 3 bases lay between the germline ends. The TCR beta CDR3 regions underwent amplification using RNA transcripts as the source. The TCR CDR3 first-round RT-PCR relied on the HTBI primer set. Each CDR3 protein gets one entry after TCRdb re-called the multiplex PCR reads with MiXCR. The sample lists about 620,000 distinct CDR3 sequences, roughly 17% occurring once. Patients counted as stable if ophthalmopathy did not develop within 18 months. Patients aged 18 to 65 had newly diagnosed hyperthyroidism of under 2 months' duration. Out of around 10 ml of fresh peripheral blood came the PBMCs.

The sample comprised blood. The V call is TRBV27, the J call TRBJ1-5; D gene unclear. The clonotype was recovered from a young woman with Graves' hyperthyroidism. The CDR3 loop reads CASSLFGNQPQHF. CDR3 DNA sequence: TGTGCCAGCAGTTTATTTGGCAATCAGCCCCAGCATTTT.